The source of this T cell receptor beta chain is a study of shared clonotypes between healthy human individuals. Here immunoSEQ multiplex PCR was the method, and the copy in TCRdb shows in-frame clones only, minus some. The sample shows more than 1.2 million clones, less than 99% of them seen only once. V dropped 5 bases and J dropped 3 bases, with 18 bases sitting between them. Per germline, CDR1 SGHNT and CDR2 YENEEA. The CDR3 totals 16 residues. Sequencing was performed on naive CD4+ T cells sorted from blood. The sample's subset: CD45RA+ positively selected. This chain uses TRBV11-3 with TRBJ2-3; D could derive from TRBD1 or TRBD2 (5 bases each). The TCR comes from a man aged 25 to 40 in good health. The CDR3 sequence: CASSPGDGMSTDTQYF. In DNA, the CDR3 is TGTGCCAGCAGCCCCGGGGACGGGATGAGTACAGATACGCAGTATTTT.